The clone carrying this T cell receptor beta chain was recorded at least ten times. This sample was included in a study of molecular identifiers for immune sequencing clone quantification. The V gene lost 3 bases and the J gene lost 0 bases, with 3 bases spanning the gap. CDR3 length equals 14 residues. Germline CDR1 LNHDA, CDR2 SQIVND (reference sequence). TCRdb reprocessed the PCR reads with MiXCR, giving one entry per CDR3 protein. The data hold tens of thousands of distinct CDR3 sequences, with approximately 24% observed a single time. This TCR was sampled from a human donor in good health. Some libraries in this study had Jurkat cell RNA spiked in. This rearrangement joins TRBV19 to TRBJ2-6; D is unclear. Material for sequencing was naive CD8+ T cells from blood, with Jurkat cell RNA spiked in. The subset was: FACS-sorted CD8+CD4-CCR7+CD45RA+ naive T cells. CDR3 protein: CASSMASGANVLTF. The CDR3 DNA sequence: TGTGCCAGTAGTATGGCCTCTGGGGCCAACGTCCTGACTTTC.